The 16 T cell receptor beta chains listed next were all sequenced from one sample in a study of cytomegalovirus exposure and HLA in healthy donors. Vbeta (60) and Jbeta (13) primers were used in the PCR. TCRdb's copy holds only in-frame clones and misses some; the assay was immunoSEQ multiplex PCR. The sample has about 130,000 clones, roughly 80% seen once. Sequenced input: PBMCs. All receptors derive from a boy aged 5-17 years in good health and CMV-seronegative.

The chain joins TRBV11-3 to TRBJ1-1, with 9 bases identical to TRBD1. The V gene's germline CDR1 is SGHNT and CDR2 YENEEA. The J segment lost 0 bases and the V segment lost 1 base, leaving 6 bases of the junction unmatched. CDR3 length: 17 amino acids. CDR3 DNA: TGTGCCAGCAGCTTAGGACTGGACAGGGGTTTGAACACTGAAGCTTTCTTT. Protein: CASSLGLDRGLNTEAFF.

This CDR3 is CASSQEGGTSPHEQFF. As DNA, the CDR3 is TGTGCCAGCAGCCAAGAAGGGGGGACTAGCCCCCATGAGCAGTTCTTC. The rearrangement uses TRBV4-2 and TRBJ2-1; 9 bases fit TRBD2. The ends lost 0 bases at V and 8 bases at J; junction bases unmatched: 8. Germline loops: CDR1 LGHNA, CDR2 YNFKEQ. The CDR3 extends over 16 amino acids.

The chain links TRBV1 to TRBJ2-7; no check of the table's D call, TRBD2, against the DNA was made. TRBV1 is annotated as a pseudogene. CDR3 length: 17 residues. The CDR3 sequence is CTSRVETSGGPNYEQYF. CDR3 nucleotide sequence: TGCACCAGCAGGGTTGAGACTAGCGGGGGGCCTAACTACGAGCAGTACTTC.

This chain joins TRBV30 and TRBJ2-5; 14 bases line up with TRBD2. The V gene's germline CDR1 is GTSNPN and CDR2 SVGIG (reference sequence). This CDR3 is built from 16 residues. With 3 bases clipped from V and 3 bases from J, the junction kept 6 bases outside the gene matches. Here the CDR3 DNA reads TGTGCCTGGAGCGAGGGACTAGCGGGAGATGAAGAGACCCAGTACTTC. This codes for CAWSEGLAGDEETQYF.

The genes are TRBV27 and TRBJ1-3, with a weak D call TRBD1 (5 bases). From germline, CDR1 is MNHEY and CDR2 SMNVEV (reference sequence). The CDR3 runs to 17 residues. Trimming left V 2 bases short and J 2 bases short, with 16 bases between. This CDR3 is CASSLEVWAGTGNTIYF. CDR3 in DNA: TGTGCCAGCAGTTTAGAAGTTTGGGCAGGGACTGGAAACACCATATATTTT.

V is TRBV6-5 and J is TRBJ2-5; 13 bases match TRBD2. Germline V gives CDR1 MNHEY, CDR2 SVGAGI. Trimming at V came to 2 bases and at J to 4 bases, leaving 4 bases not matched to a gene. This CDR3 region has 16 residues. DNA of the CDR3: TGTGCCAGCAGTTACGGACTAGCGGGAGTAGGAGAGACCCAGTACTTC. This encodes CASSYGLAGVGETQYF.

This sequence joins TRBV6-5 and TRBJ1-6; the D is unclear. Trimming pared 2 bases from V and 6 bases from J, leaving 8 bases between. Germline V gene lookup returns CDR1 MNHEY and CDR2 SVGAGI. CDR3 length equals 14 residues. The CDR3 loop reads CASSYGPFNSPLHF. The CDR3 region has the DNA TGTGCCAGCAGTTACGGGCCATTTAATTCACCCCTCCACTTT.

This sequence joins TRBV5-1 and TRBJ2-5; 8 bases agree with TRBD1. The CDR3 is 14 residues long. V dropped 1 base and J dropped 4; count of bases not matched to a gene: 3. The germline gives CDR1 SGHRS, CDR2 YFSETQ. Here the CDR3 reads CASSLQGAPETQYF. In nucleotides, the CDR3 is TGCGCCAGCAGCTTGCAGGGGGCACCAGAGACCCAGTACTTC.

The V gene is TRBV10-2, the J gene TRBJ2-1; maybe TRBD2 (5 bases). This CDR3 is 11 amino acids long. The germline CDR1 and CDR2 sequences are WSHSY and SAAADI. V lost 5 bases and J 10 bases, leaving 9 bases between the germline ends. The CDR3 reads CASSFGEEQFF. The CDR3 bases are TGCGCCAGCAGTTTTGGGGAGGAGCAGTTCTTC.

This chain uses TRBV14 with TRBJ1-3; D uncertain. This CDR3 has 16 residues. CDR1 SGHDN and CDR2 FVKESK come from the germline V gene. V gave up 0 bases and J gave up 0 bases, with 9 bases separating them. CDR3 sequence reads: CASSQDQAFSGNTIYF. CDR3 nucleotides: TGTGCCAGCAGCCAAGATCAGGCGTTCTCTGGAAACACCATATATTTT.

The chain is built from TRBV29-1 and TRBJ1-2; TRBD1 is a possible D gene (6 bases). CDR1 and CDR2 from the germline V gene are SQVTM and ANQGSEA. Trimming pared 6 bases from V and 5 bases from J, leaving 13 bases between. The CDR3 spans 12 residues. The chain's CDR3 is CSVGQGGYGYTF. CDR3 in DNA: TGCAGCGTAGGCCAAGGGGGTTATGGCTACACCTTC.

The V and J genes are TRBV27 and TRBJ2-7; 8 bases fit TRBD1. Germline V gene sequence: CDR1 MNHEY, CDR2 SMNVEV (reference sequence). The V segment lost 1 base and the J segment 3 bases; nucleotides outside the gene matches: 5. CDR3 length equals 15 residues. The CDR3 sequence is CASSLFPGQGYEQYF. The CDR3 DNA reads TGTGCCAGCAGTTTATTCCCCGGACAGGGCTACGAGCAGTACTTC.

The chain joins TRBV7-2 to TRBJ1-1, with 8 nucleotides matching TRBD1. Germline CDR1 is SGHTA and CDR2 is FQGNSA. The V segment lost 5 bases and the J segment 4 bases; nucleotides outside the gene matches: 9. The CDR3 is 15 amino acids. CDR3 in amino acids: CASSPHLDRATEAFF. The CDR3 nucleotides are TGTGCCAGCAGCCCCCATCTGGACAGGGCCACTGAAGCTTTCTTT.

V and J are TRBV6-7 and TRBJ2-3; D perhaps matches TRBD2 (6 bases). TRBV6-7 is placed among ORFs of uncertain function. V was shortened by 2 bases and J by 4 bases, with 19 bases between the two germline ends. CDR3 length: 17 amino acids. CDR3 residues: CASSYGLAITRADTQYF. Written as DNA, the CDR3 is TGTGCCAGCAGTTACGGCCTAGCGATAACCCGGGCAGATACGCAGTATTTT.

J is TRBJ2-7 and V is TRBV4-1; TRBD1 matches at 10 bases. V lost 0 bases, J lost 7 bases, and 9 bases stayed unmatched. The CDR3 consists of 16 residues. The germline CDR1 and CDR2 sequences are MGHRA and YSYEKL. CDR3 protein: CASSQESRDRGWEQYF. The CDR3 region has the DNA TGCGCCAGCAGCCAAGAAAGCCGGGACAGGGGATGGGAGCAGTACTTC.

The rearrangement uses TRBV5-4 and TRBJ2-1, with 14 bases lining up with TRBD2. Losses at the gene ends were 4 bases for V and 0 bases for J; bases not matched to a gene: 9. The CDR3 runs 19 residues. Germline loops: CDR1 SGHNT, CDR2 YYREEE (reference sequence). CDR3 in amino acids: CASSTGLAGAESSYNEQFF. The CDR3 nucleotides are TGTGCCAGCAGCACGGGACTAGCGGGAGCCGAGAGCTCCTACAATGAGCAGTTCTTC.